A single sample is the source of the 9 T cell receptor beta chains below, sequenced in a study of blood T cell repertoires in COVID-19. Sequenced by immunoSEQ multiplex PCR; TCRdb stores in-frame clones only, minus some. Here the sample spans roughly 250,000 clones, 70% to 90% being singletons. The sequenced material came from peripheral blood. The receptor source for this set is a woman in her thirties or forties who had recovered from COVID-19.

This clone has only one observation. The same CDR3 arises from other DNA sequences in this sample as well. The genes are TRBV6-5 and TRBJ2-5, with 7 nucleotides matching TRBD2. The V gene end was trimmed by 6 bases and the J gene end by 5 bases; junction bases not matched to a gene: 3. CDR1 is MNHEY and CDR2 is SVGAGI in the germline V gene. The CDR3 is 12 amino acids. The CDR3 is CASSPGGETQYF. As DNA, the CDR3 is TGTGCCAGCAGCCCCGGGGGGGAGACCCAGTACTTC.

This chain joins TRBV6-5 and TRBJ2-7; TRBD1 might be the D (6 bases). Trimming removed 8 bases from V and 3 bases from J, with 11 bases in between. The length of the CDR3 is 12 residues. The germline CDR1 and CDR2 sequences are MNHEY and SVGAGI. CDR3 DNA sequence: TGTGCCAGCGGGGACACCCTCTACGAGCAGTACTTC. Amino acids: CASGDTLYEQYF.

The rearrangement links TRBV18 to TRBJ2-1; 10 bases line up with TRBD2. The CDR3 covers 15 residues. Germline assignment: CDR1 KGHSH and CDR2 LQKENI. After removal of 3 bases from V and 4 bases from J, the junction contained 3 bases not matched to a gene. The CDR3 loop is CASSPTSGTYNEQFF. The DNA of the CDR3 is TGTGCCAGCTCACCTACTAGCGGGACATACAATGAGCAGTTCTTC.

The chain recombines TRBV3-1 (or the pseudogene TRBV3-2) with TRBJ2-1; 15 bases agree with TRBD2. Unmatched junction bases numbered 2, after V lost 5 bases and J lost 6 bases. The CDR3 is made up of 15 amino acids. Germline lookup yields CDR1 LGHDT and CDR2 YNNKEL (reference sequence). CDR3: CASSSGLAGGNEQFF. Written as DNA, the CDR3 is TGTGCCAGCAGCTCGGGACTAGCGGGGGGCAATGAGCAGTTCTTC.

The chain is built from TRBV9 and TRBJ2-3, with a tentative D call TRBD2 (6 bases). Trimming took 0 bases from V and 6 from J, leaving 14 bases between them. The CDR3 loop spans 15 amino acids. Germline V lookup: CDR1 SGDLS, CDR2 YYNGEE. The CDR3 DNA is TGTGCCAGCAGCGTAGAGGGTGGGAGGCGTGATACGCAGTATTTT. This encodes CASSVEGGRRDTQYF.

In this sample, this clone turned up once. This rearrangement joins TRBV21-1 to TRBJ2-7; TRBD2, the table's D call, was not compared with the DNA. TRBV21-1 is designated a pseudogene. This CDR3 contains 11 residues. The CDR3 loop is CASSARTAGVV. DNA of the CDR3: TGTGCCAGCAGCGCTCGGACGGCGGGGGTCGTC.

The V gene is TRBV10-3, the J gene TRBJ2-7; 8 bases align to TRBD2. The V segment lost 8 bases and the J segment 0 bases; nucleotides outside the gene matches: 9. This CDR3 contains 15 residues. In germline, CDR1 is ENHRY, CDR2 SYGVKD. This CDR3 is CAIRPSGGVSYEQYF. CDR3 sequence (DNA): TGTGCCATCCGACCCTCGGGAGGGGTCTCCTACGAGCAGTACTTC.

This clone was seen a few times. The V and J genes are TRBV10-3 and TRBJ2-6; TRBD1 matches at 8 bases. Unmatched junction bases numbered 7, after V lost 6 bases and J lost 0 bases. Germline V gene data show CDR1 as ENHRY and CDR2 as SYGVKD. The CDR3 consists of 17 residues. CDR3 in amino acids: CAIRDRVLRSGANVLTF. CDR3 sequence (DNA): TGTGCCATCAGGGACAGGGTTTTGCGCTCTGGGGCCAACGTCCTGACTTTC.

This chain uses TRBV15 with TRBJ1-2; no clear D. Between the trimmed V and J ends, which lost 5 bases and 0 bases, there was a span of 19 bases. The germline V gene encodes CDR1 LNHNV and CDR2 YYDKDF (reference sequence). The CDR3 covers 17 residues. The CDR3 here is CATSPGWTVGANYGYTF. CDR3 nucleotides: TGTGCCACCAGCCCCGGATGGACGGTGGGAGCTAACTATGGCTACACCTTC.